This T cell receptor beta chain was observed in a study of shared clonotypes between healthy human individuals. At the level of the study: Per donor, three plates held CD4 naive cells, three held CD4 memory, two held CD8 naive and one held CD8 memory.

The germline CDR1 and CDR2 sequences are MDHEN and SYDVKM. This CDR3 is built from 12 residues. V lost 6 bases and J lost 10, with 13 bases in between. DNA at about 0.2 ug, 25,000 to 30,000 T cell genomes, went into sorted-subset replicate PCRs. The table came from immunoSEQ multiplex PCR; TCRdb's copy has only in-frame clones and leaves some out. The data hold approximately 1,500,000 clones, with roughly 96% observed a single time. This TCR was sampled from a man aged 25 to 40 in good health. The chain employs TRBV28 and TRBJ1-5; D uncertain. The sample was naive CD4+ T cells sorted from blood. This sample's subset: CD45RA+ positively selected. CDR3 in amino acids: CASRRDVKPQHF. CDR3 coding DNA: TGTGCCAGCAGGCGTGATGTTAAACCCCAGCATTTT.